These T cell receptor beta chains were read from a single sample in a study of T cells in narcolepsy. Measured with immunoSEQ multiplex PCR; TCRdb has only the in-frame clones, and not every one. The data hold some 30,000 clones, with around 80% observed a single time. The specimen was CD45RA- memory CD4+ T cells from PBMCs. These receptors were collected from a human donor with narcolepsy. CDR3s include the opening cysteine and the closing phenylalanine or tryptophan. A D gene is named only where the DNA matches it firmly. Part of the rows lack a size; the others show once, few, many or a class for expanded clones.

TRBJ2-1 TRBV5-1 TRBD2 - CASSSGTSWAPRDNEQFF TGCGCCAGCAGCTCGGGGACTAGTTGGGCCCCCCGCGACAATGAGCAGTTCTTC
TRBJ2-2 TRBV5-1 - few CASSFGQGGTGELFF TGCGCCAGCAGCTTCGGGCAGGGTGGCACCGGGGAGCTGTTTTTT
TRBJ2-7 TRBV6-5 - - CASRHDTRSYEQYF TGTGCCAGCCGACACGACACGCGCTCCTACGAGCAGTACTTC
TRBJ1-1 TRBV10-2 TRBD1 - CASSETGTGGVTEAFF TGCGCCAGCAGTGAGACCGGGACAGGAGGGGTCACTGAAGCTTTCTTT
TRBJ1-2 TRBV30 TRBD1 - CAWSAGTGVSGYTF TGTGCCTGGAGCGCCGGGACAGGGGTTTCTGGCTACACCTTC
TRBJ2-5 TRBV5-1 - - CASSPTIPPETQYF TGCGCCAGCAGCCCGACTATCCCCCCAGAGACCCAGTACTTC
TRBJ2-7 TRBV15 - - CATSRPGRGGSSYEQYF TGTGCCACCAGCAGACCTGGACGGGGAGGTAGCTCCTACGAGCAGTACTTC
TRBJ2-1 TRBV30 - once CAWSKSGGYNEQFF TGTGCCTGGAGTAAATCTGGGGGCTACAATGAGCAGTTCTTC
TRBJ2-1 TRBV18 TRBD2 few CASSPVGTSGYNEQFF TGTGCCAGCTCACCAGTCGGGACTAGCGGCTACAATGAGCAGTTCTTC
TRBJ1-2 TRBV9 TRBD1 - CASSVEGRGDYGYTF TGTGCCAGCAGCGTAGAAGGCAGGGGGGACTATGGCTACACCTTC
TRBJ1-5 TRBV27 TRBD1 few CASKAGTGVQPQHF TGTGCCAGCAAAGCCGGGACAGGGGTTCAGCCCCAGCATTTT
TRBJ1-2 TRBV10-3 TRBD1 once CATRTGEGYTF TGTGCCACCCGGACAGGGGAAGGCTACACCTTC
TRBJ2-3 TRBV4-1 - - CASSQDRGRDTQYF TGCGCCAGCAGCCAAGATCGGGGGAGAGATACGCAGTATTTT
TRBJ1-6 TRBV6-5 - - CASTLDRPNSPLHF TGTGCCAGCACTCTCGACAGACCAAATTCACCCCTCCACTTT
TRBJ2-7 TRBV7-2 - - CASSSGAGQTYEQYF TGTGCCAGCAGCTCGGGCGCCGGACAGACCTACGAGCAGTACTTC
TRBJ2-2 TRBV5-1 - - CASQRGPTGELFF TGCGCCAGCCAGAGGGGCCCCACCGGGGAGCTGTTTTTT
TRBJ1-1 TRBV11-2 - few CASSLVLSNTEAFF TGTGCCAGCAGCTTAGTCTTAAGTAACACTGAAGCTTTCTTT
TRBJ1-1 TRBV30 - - CAWSPNQQVTTEAFF TGTGCCTGGAGCCCAAACCAACAGGTAACAACTGAAGCTTTCTTT
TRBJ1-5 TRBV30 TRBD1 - CAWSGRTGPINQPQHF TGTGCCTGGAGTGGACGGACAGGGCCCATCAATCAGCCCCAGCATTTT
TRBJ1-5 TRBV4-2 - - CASSQDDRPLRPQHF TGTGCCAGCAGCCAAGACGACAGGCCCCTCCGGCCCCAGCATTTT
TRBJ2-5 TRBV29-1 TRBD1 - CSGGTGGPETQYF TGCAGCGGAGGGACAGGGGGCCCGGAGACCCAGTACTTC
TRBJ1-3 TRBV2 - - CASDPTGAGNTIYF TGTGCCAGCGATCCGACAGGAGCCGGAAACACCATATATTTT
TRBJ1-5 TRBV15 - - CATSGREGISNQPQHF TGTGCCACCAGCGGACGGGAGGGTATCAGCAATCAGCCCCAGCATTTT
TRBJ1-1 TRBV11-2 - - CASSFYGNTEAFF TGTGCCAGCAGCTTCTACGGGAACACTGAAGCTTTCTTT
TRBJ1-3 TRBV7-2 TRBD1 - CASSLGTGTGNTIYF TGTGCCAGCAGCTTGGGGACAGGGACAGGAAACACCATATATTTT
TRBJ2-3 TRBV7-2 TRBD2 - CASSFESGRVSSTDTQYF TGTGCCAGCAGCTTCGAGAGCGGGAGGGTAAGCTCGACAGATACGCAGTATTTT
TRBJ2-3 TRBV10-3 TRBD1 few CAISEPRTGTGGLYF TGTGCCATCAGTGAGCCGAGAACGGGAACAGGGGGATTGTATTTT
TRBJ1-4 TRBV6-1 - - CASRGRVILSEKLFF TGTGCCAGCAGGGGCAGGGTGATTCTAAGTGAAAAACTGTTTTTT
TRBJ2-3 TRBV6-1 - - CASSTGTYTDTQYF TGTGCCAGCAGTACCGGGACATACACAGATACGCAGTATTTT
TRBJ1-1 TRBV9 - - CASSLISGGNTEAFF TGTGCCAGCAGCCTCATCTCTGGGGGGAACACTGAAGCTTTCTTT
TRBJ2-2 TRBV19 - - CASSIVRGNTGELFF TGTGCCAGTAGTATTGTTAGAGGGAACACCGGGGAGCTGTTTTTT
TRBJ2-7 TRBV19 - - CASSQSAASYEQYF TGTGCCAGTAGTCAGTCAGCCGCGTCCTACGAGCAGTACTTC
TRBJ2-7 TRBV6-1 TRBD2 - CASFGGRYEQYF TGTGCCAGCTTTGGCGGGAGATACGAGCAGTACTTC
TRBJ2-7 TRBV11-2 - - CASSLVRGGEQYF TGTGCCAGCAGCTTAGTCAGGGGTGGCGAGCAGTACTTC
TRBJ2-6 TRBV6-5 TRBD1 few CASNKQGTGANVLTF TGTGCCAGCAACAAACAGGGGACTGGGGCCAACGTCCTGACTTTC
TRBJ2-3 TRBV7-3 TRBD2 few CASSLSGEGGADTQYF TGTGCCAGCAGCTTAAGTGGGGAGGGTGGGGCAGATACGCAGTATTTT
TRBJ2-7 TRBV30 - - CARDGEYEQYF TGTGCCCGGGACGGGGAATACGAGCAGTACTTC
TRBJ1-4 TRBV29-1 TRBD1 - CSVDRGRGEKLFF TGCAGCGTTGACAGGGGGCGCGGTGAAAAACTGTTTTTT
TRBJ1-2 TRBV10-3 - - CAISAAGGDYGYTF TGTGCCATCAGCGCTGCTGGGGGAGACTATGGCTACACCTTC
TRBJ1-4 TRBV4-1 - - CASSQDTRFNEKLFF TGCGCCAGCAGCCAAGACACCAGGTTTAATGAAAAACTGTTTTTT
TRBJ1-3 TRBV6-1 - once CASSRTGSGNTIYF TGTGCCAGCAGCCGAACAGGGTCTGGAAACACCATATATTTT
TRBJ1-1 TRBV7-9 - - CASSLDGVSTEAFF TGTGCCAGCAGCTTGGATGGGGTATCCACTGAAGCTTTCTTT
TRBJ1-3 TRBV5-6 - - CASSSLGGSGNTIYF TGTGCCAGCAGCTCCCTTGGGGGCTCTGGAAACACCATATATTTT
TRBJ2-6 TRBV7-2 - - CASRLSRGSGANVLTF TGTGCCAGCAGGCTCTCACGGGGGTCTGGGGCCAACGTCCTGACTTTC
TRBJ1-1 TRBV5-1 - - CASSFQGTEAFF TGCGCCAGCAGCTTCCAGGGGACTGAAGCTTTCTTT
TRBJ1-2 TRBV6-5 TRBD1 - CASTPQGANYGYTF TGTGCCAGCACTCCCCAGGGGGCTAACTATGGCTACACCTTC
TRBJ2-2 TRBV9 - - CASSLVPGANGELFF TGTGCCAGCAGTCTGGTCCCCGGGGCGAACGGGGAGCTGTTTTTT
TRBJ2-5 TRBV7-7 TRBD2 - CASSSRGAGGPFETQYF TGTGCCAGCAGCTCCCGAGGGGCGGGGGGGCCCTTCGAGACCCAGTACTTC
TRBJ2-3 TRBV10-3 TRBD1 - CATNPGQASDTQYF TGTGCCACGAACCCGGGACAGGCTTCAGATACGCAGTATTTT
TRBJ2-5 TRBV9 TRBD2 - CASSVEGTSKETQYF TGTGCCAGCAGCGTAGAGGGGACTAGTAAAGAGACCCAGTACTTC
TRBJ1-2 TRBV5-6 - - CASSLGTYGYTF TGTGCCAGCAGCTTGGGCACCTATGGCTACACCTTC
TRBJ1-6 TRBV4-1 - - CASSGGLYYNSPLHF TGCGCCAGCAGCGGGGGGCTTTACTATAATTCACCCCTCCACTTT
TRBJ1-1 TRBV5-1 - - CASSLIRGGTEAFF TGCGCCAGCAGCTTGATCAGGGGCGGCACTGAAGCTTTCTTT
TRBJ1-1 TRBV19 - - CASSMGWNTEAFF TGTGCCAGTAGTATGGGCTGGAACACTGAAGCTTTCTTT
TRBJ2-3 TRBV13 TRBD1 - CASSRDRGLTDTQYF TGTGCCAGCAGCAGGGACAGGGGGCTGACAGATACGCAGTATTTT
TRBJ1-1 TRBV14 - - CASSLLGAGTEAFF TGTGCCAGCAGCCTATTAGGGGCCGGGACTGAAGCTTTCTTT
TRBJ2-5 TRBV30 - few CAWSPLRVQETQYF TGTGCCTGGAGTCCCCTCAGGGTCCAAGAGACCCAGTACTTC
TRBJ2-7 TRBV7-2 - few CASSLLPGPITYEQYF TGTGCCAGCAGCTTGTTGCCGGGGCCGATCACCTACGAGCAGTACTTC